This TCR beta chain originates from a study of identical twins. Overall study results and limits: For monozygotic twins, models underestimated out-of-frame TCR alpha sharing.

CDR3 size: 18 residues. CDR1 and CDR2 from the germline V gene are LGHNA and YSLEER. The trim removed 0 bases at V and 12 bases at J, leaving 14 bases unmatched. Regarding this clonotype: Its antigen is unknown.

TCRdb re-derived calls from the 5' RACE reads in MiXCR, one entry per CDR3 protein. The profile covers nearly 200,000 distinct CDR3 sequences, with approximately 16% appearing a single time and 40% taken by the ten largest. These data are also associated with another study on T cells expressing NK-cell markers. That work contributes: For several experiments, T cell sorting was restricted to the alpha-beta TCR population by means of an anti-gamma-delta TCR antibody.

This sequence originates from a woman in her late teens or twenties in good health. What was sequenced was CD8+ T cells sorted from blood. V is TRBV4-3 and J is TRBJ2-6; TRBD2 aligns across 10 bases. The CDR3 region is CASSQEVSSGSVLGVLTF. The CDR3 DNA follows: TGCGCCAGCAGCCAAGAGGTTTCTAGCGGGAGTGTATTAGGCGTCCTGACTTTC.